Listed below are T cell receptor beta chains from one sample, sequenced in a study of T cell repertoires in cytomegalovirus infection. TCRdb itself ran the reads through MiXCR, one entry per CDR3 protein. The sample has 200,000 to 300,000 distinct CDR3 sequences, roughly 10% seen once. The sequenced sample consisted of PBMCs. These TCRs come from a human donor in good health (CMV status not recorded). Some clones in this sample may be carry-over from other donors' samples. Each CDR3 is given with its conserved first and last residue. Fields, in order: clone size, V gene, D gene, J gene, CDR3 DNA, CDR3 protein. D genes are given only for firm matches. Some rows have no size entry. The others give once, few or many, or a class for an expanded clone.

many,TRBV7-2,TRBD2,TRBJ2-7,TGTGCCAGCAGCCCCCGTAGAGCGGGGGCGGGGGGCCGGGAGCAGTACTTC,CASSPRRAGAGGREQYF
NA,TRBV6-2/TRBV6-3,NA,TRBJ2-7,TGTGCCAGCAGGGGACCCTCAGCCTCCTACGAGCAGTACTTC,CASRGPSASYEQYF
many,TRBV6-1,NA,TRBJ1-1,TGTGCCAGCAGAGGGGCGGCCAGGAACACTGAAGCTTTCTTT,CASRGAARNTEAFF
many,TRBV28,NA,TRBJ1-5,TGTGCCAGCAGTTTCGGCAGGGGCGGGCAGAGGGCCCAGCATTTT,CASSFGRGGQRAQHF
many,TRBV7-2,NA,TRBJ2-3,TGTGCCAGCAGCCTACGGTTTGGCACAGATACGCAGTATTTT,CASSLRFGTDTQYF
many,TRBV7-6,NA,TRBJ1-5,TGTGCCAGCAGCTTAGACAGCACCAGGAATCAGCCCCAGCATTTT,CASSLDSTRNQPQHF
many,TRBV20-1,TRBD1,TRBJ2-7,TGCAGTGCCGCACTGGGACAGGGGTACGAGCAGTACTTC,CSAALGQGYEQYF
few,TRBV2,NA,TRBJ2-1,TGTGCCAGCAAAGCTAGCGAGTACAATGAGCAGTTCTTC,CASKASEYNEQFF
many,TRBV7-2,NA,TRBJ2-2,TGTGCCAGCAGTCAGGTAGCGGTCACCGGGGAGCTGTTTTTT,CASSQVAVTGELFF
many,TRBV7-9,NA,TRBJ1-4,TGTGCCAGCAGCCCCGGGTATCGGGAAAAACTGTTTTTT,CASSPGYREKLFF
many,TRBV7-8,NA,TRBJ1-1,TGTGCCAGCAGCCCGGACTGGAACACTGAAGCTTTCTTT,CASSPDWNTEAFF
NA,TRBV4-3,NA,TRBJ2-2,TGCGCCAGCAGCCAAGATAGGGCCGGGGAGCTGTTTTTT,CASSQDRAGELFF
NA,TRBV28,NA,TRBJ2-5,TGTGCCAGCAGTTTGGGGAACCCAAAGACCCAGTACTTC,CASSLGNPKTQYF
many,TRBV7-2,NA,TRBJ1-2,TGTGCCAGCAGCTTAACGAGGGTAATCGTCTATGGCTACACCTTC,CASSLTRVIVYGYTF
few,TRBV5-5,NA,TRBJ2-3,TGTGCCAGCAGCTCCCCCAACACAGATACGCAGTATTTT,CASSSPNTDTQYF
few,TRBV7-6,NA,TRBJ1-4,TGTGCCAGCAGCCAACTAATGGGTGGAAAACTGTTTTTT,CASSQLMGGKLFF
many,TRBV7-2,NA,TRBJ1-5,TGTGCCAGCAGCCGGGACAATCAGCCCCAGCATTTT,CASSRDNQPQHF
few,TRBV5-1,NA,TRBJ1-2,TGCGCCAGCAGCTTGGAGATGTCGATCTATGGCTACACCTTC,CASSLEMSIYGYTF
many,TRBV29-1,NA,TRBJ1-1,TGCAGCGCGACCGTGAACACTGAAGCTTTCTTT,CSATVNTEAFF
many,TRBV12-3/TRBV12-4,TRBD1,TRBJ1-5,TGTGCCAGCAGTTTTCGGGGGACAGGGGGTTCTCAGCCCCAGCATTTT,CASSFRGTGGSQPQHF
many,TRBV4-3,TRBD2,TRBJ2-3,TGCGCCAGCAGCCGAGGACTAGCGGCCAGCACAGATACGCAGTATTTT,CASSRGLAASTDTQYF
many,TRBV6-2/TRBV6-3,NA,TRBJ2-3,TGTGCCAGCAGTGCTCAACCGATCACAGATACGCAGTATTTT,CASSAQPITDTQYF